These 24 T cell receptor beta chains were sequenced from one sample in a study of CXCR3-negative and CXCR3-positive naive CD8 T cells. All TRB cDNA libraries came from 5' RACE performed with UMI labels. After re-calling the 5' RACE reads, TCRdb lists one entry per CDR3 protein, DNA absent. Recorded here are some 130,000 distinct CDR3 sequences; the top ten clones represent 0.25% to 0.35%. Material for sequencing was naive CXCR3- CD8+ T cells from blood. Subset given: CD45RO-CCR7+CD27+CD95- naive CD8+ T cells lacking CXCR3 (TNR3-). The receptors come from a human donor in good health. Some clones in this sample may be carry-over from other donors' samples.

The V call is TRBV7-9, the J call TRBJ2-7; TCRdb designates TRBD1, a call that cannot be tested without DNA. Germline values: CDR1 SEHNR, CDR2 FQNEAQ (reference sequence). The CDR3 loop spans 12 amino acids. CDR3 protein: CASSDGTDEQYF.

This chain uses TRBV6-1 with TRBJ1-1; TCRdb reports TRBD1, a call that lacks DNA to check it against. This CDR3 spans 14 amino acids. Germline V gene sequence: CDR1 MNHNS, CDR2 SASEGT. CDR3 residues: CASSEARAPAEAFF.

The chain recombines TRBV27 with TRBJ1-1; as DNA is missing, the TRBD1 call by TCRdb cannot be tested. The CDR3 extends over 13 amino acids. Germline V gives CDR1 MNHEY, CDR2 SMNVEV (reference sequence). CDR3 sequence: CASSPGVNTEAFF.

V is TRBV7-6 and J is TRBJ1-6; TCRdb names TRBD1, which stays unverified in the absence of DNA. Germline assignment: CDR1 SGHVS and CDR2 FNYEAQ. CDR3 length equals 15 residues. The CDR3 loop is CASSLAGAVTSPLHF.

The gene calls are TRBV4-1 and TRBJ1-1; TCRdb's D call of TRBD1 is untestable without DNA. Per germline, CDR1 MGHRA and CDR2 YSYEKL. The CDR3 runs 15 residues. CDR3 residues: CASSQGFPSLGEAFF.

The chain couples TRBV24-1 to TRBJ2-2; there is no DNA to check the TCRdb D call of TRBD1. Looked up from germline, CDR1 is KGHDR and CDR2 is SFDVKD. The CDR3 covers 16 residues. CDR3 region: CATSSVGTGHTGELFF.

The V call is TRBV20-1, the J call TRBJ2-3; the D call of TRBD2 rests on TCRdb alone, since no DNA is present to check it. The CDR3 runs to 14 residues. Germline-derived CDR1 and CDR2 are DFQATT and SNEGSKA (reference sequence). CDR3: CSARVAGTTDTQYF.

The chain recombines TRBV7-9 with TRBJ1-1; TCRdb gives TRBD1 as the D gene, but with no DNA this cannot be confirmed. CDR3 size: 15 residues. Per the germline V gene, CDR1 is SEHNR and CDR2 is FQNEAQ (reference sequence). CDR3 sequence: CASSLPQGMNTEAFF. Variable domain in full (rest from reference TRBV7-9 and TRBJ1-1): DTGVSQNPRHKITKRGQNVTFRCDPISEHNRLYWYRQTLGQGPEFLTYFQNEAQLEKSRLLSDRFSAERPKGSFSTLEIQRTEQGDSAMYLCASSLPQGMNTEAFFGQGTRLTVV.

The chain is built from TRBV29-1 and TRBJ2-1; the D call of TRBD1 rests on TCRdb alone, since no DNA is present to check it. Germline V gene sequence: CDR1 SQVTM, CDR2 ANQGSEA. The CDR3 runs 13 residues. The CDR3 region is CSVLTGTVNEQFF.

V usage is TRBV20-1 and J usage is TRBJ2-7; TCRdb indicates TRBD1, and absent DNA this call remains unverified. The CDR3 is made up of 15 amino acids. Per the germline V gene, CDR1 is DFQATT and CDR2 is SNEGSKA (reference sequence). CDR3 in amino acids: CSAIIGSGNYYEQYF.

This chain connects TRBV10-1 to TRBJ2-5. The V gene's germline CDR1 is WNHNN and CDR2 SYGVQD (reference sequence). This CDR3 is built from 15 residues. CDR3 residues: CASRRTKHRRETQYF.

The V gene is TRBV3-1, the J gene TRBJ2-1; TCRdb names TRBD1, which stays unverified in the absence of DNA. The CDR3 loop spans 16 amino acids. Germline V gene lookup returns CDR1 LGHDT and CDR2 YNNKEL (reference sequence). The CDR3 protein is CASSRTGTGPYNEQFF.

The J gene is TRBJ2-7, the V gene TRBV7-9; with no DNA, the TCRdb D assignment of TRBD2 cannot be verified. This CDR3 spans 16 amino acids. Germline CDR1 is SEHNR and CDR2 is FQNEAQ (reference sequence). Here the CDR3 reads CASSHHEGIASYEQYF.

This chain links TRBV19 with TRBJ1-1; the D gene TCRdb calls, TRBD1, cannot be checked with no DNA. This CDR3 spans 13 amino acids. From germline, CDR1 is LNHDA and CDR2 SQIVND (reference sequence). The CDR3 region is CASSTQGGTEAFF.

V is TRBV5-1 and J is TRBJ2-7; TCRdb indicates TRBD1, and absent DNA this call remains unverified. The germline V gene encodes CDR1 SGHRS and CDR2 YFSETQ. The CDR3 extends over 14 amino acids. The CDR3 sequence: CASSLGQGNNEQYF.

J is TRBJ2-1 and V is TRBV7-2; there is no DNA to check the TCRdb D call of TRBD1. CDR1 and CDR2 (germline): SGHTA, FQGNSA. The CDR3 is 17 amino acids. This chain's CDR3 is CASSRQAVRGDNNEQFF. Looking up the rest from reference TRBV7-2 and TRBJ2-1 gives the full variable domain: GAGVSQSPSNKVTEKGKDVELRCDPISGHTALYWYRQSLGQGLEFLIYFQGNSAPDKSGLPSDRFSAERTGGSVSTLTIQRTQQEDSAVYLCASSRQAVRGDNNEQFFGPGTRLTVL.

The CDR3 is CASSPSTGHTDTQYF. The genes are TRBV28 and TRBJ2-3; TCRdb calls TRBD2, which cannot be checked without DNA. CDR3 size: 15 residues. Per germline, CDR1 MDHEN and CDR2 SYDVKM.

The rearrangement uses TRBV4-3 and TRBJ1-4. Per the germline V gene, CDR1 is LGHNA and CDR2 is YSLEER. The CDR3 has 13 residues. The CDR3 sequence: CASSQDLSRELFF.

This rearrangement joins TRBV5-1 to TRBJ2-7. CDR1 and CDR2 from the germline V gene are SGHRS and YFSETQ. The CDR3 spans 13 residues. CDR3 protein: CASSFGSPYEQYF.

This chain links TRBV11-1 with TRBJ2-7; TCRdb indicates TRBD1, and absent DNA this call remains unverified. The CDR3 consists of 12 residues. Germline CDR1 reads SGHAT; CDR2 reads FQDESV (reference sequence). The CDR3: CASSSGRHEQYF.

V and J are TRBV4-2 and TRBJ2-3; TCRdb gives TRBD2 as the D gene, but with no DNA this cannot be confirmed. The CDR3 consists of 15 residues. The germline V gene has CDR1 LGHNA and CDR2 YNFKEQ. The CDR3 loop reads CASSQERGGPDTQYF.

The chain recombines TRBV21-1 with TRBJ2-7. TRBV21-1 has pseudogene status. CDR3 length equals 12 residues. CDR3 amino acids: CASSKVAYEQYF.

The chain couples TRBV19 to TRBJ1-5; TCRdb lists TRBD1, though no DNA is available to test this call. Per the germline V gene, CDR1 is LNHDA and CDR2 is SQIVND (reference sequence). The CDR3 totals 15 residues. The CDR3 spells CASSIRDASNQPQHF.

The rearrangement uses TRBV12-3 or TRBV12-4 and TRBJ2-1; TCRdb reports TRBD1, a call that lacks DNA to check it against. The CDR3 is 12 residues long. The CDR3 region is CASSHPDNEQFF.